This T cell receptor beta chain was identified during a study of Ad26.COV2.S vaccination and SARS-CoV-2 variants. The treatment: approximately 18 received Ad26.COV2.S at low or high dose, single or two shots; roughly five received placebo; per-sample allocation not given. Repertoires come from day 63 after the first vaccine or placebo injection. Sequencing used immunoSEQ multiplex PCR; TCRdb keeps in-frame clones, though not all of them. The sample lists more than 400,000 clones; 80% to 95% were seen once. The germline gives CDR1 ENHRY, CDR2 SYGVKD. This CDR3 is built from 16 residues. Trimming pared 0 bases from V and 0 bases from J, leaving 10 bases between.

The origin of this receptor is a person between 18 and 65 years old who received the Ad26.COV2.S COVID-19 vaccine or a placebo. V gene TRBV10-3 combines with J gene TRBJ2-3, with D possibly matching TRBD2 (6 bases). This specimen was peripheral blood, taken in a trial of Ad26.COV2.S vaccine versus placebo. The CDR3 spells CAISESWRGSTDTQYF. In nucleotides, the CDR3 is TGTGCCATCAGTGAGTCTTGGCGGGGCAGCACAGATACGCAGTATTTT.